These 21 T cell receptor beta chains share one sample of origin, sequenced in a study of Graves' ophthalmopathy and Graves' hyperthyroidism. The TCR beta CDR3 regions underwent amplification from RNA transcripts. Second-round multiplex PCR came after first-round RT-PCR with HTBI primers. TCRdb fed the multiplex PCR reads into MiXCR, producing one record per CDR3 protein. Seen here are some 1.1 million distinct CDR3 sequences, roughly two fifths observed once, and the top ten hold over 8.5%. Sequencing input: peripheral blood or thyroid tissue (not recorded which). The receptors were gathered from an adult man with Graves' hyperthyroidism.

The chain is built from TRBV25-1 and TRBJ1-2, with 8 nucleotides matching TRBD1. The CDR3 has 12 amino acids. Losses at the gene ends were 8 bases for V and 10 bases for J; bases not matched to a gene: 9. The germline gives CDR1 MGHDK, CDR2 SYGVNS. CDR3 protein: CASERTGSDYTF. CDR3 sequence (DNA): TGTGCCAGCGAAAGGACAGGGTCGGACTACACCTTC.

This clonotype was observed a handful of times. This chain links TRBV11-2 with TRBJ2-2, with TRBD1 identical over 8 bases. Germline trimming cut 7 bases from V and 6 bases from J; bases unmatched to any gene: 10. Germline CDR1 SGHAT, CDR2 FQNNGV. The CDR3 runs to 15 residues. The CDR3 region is CASTPGTGKSGELFF. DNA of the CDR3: TGTGCCAGCACCCCAGGGACAGGAAAGTCCGGGGAGCTGTTTTTT.

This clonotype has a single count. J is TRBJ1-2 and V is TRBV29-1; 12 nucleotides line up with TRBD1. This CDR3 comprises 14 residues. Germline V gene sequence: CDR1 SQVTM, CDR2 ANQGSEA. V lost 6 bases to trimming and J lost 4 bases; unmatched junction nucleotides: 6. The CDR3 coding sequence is TGCAGCGTACAAGGGACAGGGGGCAGCTATGGCTACACCTTC. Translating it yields CSVQGTGGSYGYTF.

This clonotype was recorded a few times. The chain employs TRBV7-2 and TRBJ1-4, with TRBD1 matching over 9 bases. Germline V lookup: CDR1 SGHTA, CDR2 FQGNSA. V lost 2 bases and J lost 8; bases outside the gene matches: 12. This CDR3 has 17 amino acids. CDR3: CASSLRDWTGAGEKLFF. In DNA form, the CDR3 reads TGTGCCAGCAGCTTACGCGATTGGACAGGGGCAGGGGAAAAACTGTTTTTT.

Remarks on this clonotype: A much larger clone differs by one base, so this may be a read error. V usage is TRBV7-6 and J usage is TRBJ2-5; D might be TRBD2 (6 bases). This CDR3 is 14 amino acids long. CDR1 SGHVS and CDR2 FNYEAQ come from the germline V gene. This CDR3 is CASSGLYAAETQCF. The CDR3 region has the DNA TGTGCCAGCAGCGGACTATATGCTGCCGAGACCCAGTGCTTC.

CDR3 nucleotides: TGTGCCAGCAGTACTGTCGGAGGGGTCCACGAGCAGTACTTC. Amino acid sequence: CASSTVGGVHEQYF. This sequence joins TRBV6-5 and TRBJ2-7, with a possible D match to TRBD2 (6 bases). Trimming cost V 5 bases and J 5 bases, with 16 bases left between them. The CDR3 runs 14 residues. Germline lookup yields CDR1 MNHEY and CDR2 SVGAGI.

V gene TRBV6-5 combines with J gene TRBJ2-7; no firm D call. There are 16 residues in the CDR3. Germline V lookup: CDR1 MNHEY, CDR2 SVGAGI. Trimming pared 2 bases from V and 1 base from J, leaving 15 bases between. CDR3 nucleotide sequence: TGTGCCAGCAGTTACGAGAGTAGAGGTATTTCCTACGAGCAGTACTTC. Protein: CASSYESRGISYEQYF.

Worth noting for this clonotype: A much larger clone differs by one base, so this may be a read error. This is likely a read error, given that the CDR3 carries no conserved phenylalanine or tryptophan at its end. CDR3 sequence (DNA): TGTGCCAGCAGCTTGCGGGGGCTCCCCTACGAGCAGTACTCC. Translated: CASSLRGLPYEQYS. The chain joins TRBV7-9 to TRBJ2-7, with D perhaps matching TRBD2 (7 bases). The V and J ends lost 3 bases and 2 bases respectively, with 11 bases between them. Germline assignment: CDR1 SEHNR and CDR2 FQNEAQ (reference sequence). There are 14 residues in the CDR3.

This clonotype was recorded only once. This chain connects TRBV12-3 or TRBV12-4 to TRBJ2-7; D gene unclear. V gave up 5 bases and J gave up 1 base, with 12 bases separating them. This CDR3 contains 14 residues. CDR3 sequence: CASSRVTESYEQYF. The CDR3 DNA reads TGTGCCAGCAGTCGCGTTACGGAGTCCTACGAGCAGTACTTC.

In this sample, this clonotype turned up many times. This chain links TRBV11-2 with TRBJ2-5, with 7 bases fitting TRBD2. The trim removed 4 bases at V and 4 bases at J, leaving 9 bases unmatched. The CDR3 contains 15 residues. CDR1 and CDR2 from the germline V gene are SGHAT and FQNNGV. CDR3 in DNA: TGTGCCAGCAGCTCCAACCCAGCGGGAACAGAGACCCAGTACTTC. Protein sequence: CASSSNPAGTETQYF.

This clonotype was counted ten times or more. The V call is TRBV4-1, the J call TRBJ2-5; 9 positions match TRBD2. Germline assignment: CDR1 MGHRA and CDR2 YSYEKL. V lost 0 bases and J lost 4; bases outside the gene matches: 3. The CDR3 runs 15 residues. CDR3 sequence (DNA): TGCGCCAGCAGCCAAGACATTAGCGGGAGAGAGACCCAGTACTTC. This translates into CASSQDISGRETQYF.

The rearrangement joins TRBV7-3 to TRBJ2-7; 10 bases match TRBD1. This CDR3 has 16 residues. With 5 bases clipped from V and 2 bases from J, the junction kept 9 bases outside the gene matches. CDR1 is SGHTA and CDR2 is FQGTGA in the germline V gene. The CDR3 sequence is CASSRPGQGIPYEQYF. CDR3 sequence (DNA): TGTGCCAGCAGCCGGCCGGGACAGGGGATTCCCTACGAGCAGTACTTC.

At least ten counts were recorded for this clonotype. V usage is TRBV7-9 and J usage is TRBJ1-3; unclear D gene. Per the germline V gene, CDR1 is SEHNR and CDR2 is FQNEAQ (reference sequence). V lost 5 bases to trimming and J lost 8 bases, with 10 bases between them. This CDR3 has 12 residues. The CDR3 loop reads CASSRTRDTIYF. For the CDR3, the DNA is TGTGCCAGCAGCCGGACGAGAGACACCATATATTTT.

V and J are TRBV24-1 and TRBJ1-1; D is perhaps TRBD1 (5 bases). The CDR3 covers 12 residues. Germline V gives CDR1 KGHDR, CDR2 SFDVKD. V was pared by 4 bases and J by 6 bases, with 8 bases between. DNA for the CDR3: TGTGCCACCAGTGAGCGGGGGGCTGAAGCTTTCTTT. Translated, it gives CATSERGAEAFF.

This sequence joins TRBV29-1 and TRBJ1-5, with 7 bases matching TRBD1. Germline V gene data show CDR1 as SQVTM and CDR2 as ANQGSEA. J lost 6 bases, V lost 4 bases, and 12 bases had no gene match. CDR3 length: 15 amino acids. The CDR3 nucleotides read TGCAGCGTTGCTCAACAGGGGCAGGCGGGTCAGCCCCAGCATTTT. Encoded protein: CSVAQQGQAGQPQHF.

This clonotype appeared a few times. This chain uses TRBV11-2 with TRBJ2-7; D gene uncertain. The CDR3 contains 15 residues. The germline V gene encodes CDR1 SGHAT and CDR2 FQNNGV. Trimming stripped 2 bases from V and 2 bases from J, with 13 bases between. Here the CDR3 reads CASSLMVAVTYEQYF. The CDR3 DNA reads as TGTGCCAGCAGCTTAATGGTAGCTGTCACCTACGAGCAGTACTTC.

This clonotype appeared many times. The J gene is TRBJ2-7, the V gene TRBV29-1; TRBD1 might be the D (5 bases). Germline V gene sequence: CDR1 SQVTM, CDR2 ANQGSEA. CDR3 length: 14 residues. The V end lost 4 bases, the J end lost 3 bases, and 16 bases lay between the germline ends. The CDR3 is CSVAVLGEDYEQYF. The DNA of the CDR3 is TGCAGCGTTGCGGTCCTAGGGGAAGACTACGAGCAGTACTTC.

The CDR3 region is CASSMQTRDSPLHF. DNA for the CDR3: TGTGCCAGTAGTATGCAGACACGGGATTCACCCCTCCACTTT. The chain links TRBV19 to TRBJ1-6; D is unresolved. The germline gives CDR1 LNHDA, CDR2 SQIVND (reference sequence). The CDR3 length is 14 residues. The germline V and J ends were trimmed by 3 bases and 8 bases, with 11 bases remaining between them. The full variable domain, rest sourced from reference TRBV19 and TRBJ1-6, is DGGITQSPKYLFRKEGQNVTLSCEQNLNHDAMYWYRQDPGQGLRLIYYSQIVNDFQKGDIAEGYSVSREKKESFPLTVTSAQKNPTAFYLCASSMQTRDSPLHFGNGTRLTVT.

The CDR3 nucleotides are TGCAGTGCTACCTCCTCCGGGACAGGTGCCCCCTGCGAGCAGTACTTC. Amino acids: CSATSSGTGAPCEQYF. The chain links TRBV20-1 to TRBJ2-7, with 8 bases fitting TRBD1. This CDR3 comprises 16 residues. With 4 bases clipped from V and 6 bases from J, the junction kept 17 bases outside the gene matches. CDR1 is DFQATT, CDR2 SNEGSKA, per germline (reference sequence).

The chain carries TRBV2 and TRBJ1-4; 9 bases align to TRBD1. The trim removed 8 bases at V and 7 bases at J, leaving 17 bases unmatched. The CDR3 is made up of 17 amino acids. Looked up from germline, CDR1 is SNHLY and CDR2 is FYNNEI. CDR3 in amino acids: CASSPPQTGGRGEKLFF. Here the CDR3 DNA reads TGTGCCAGCTCACCACCGCAAACAGGGGGCAGAGGTGAAAAACTGTTTTTT.

The CDR3 sequence: CASSLETESGELFF. CDR3 nucleotides: TGTGCCAGCAGCTTAGAGACGGAGTCCGGGGAGCTGTTTTTT. The J gene is TRBJ2-2, the V gene TRBV7-6; D call uncertain. The CDR3 spans 14 residues. Germline lookup yields CDR1 SGHVS and CDR2 FNYEAQ. The ends were cut back, 1 base at V and 6 bases at J, with 9 bases in the middle.